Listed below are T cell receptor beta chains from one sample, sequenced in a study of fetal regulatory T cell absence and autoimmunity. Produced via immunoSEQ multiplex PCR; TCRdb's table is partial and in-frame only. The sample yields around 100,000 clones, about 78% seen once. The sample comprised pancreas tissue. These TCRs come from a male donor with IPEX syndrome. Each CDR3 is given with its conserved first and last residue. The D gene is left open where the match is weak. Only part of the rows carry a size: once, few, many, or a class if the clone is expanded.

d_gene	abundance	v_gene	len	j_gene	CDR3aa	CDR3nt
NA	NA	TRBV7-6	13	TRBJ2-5	CASGFSGQETQYF	TGTGCCAGCGGGTTTAGCGGACAAGAGACCCAGTACTTC
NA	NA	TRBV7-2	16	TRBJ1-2	CASSLESGAPYYGYTF	TGTGCCAGCAGCTTAGAGTCAGGGGCTCCCTACTATGGCTACACCTTC
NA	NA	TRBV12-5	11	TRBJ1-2	CASALNYGYTF	TGTGCTAGTGCTCTTAACTATGGCTACACCTTC
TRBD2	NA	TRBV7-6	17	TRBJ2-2	CASSLLAGGADTGELFF	TGTGCCAGCAGCTTATTAGCGGGTGGAGCCGACACCGGGGAGCTGTTTTTT
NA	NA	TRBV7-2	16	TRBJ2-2	CASSLDPGRGTGELFF	TGTGCCAGCAGCTTAGATCCAGGGAGAGGAACCGGGGAGCTGTTTTTT
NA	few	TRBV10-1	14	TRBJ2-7	CASSLGLPPWEQYF	TGCGCCAGCAGTTTGGGTCTACCGCCCTGGGAGCAGTACTTC
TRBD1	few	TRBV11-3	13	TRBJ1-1	CASSWTGDTEAFF	TGTGCCAGCAGCTGGACAGGGGACACTGAAGCTTTCTTT
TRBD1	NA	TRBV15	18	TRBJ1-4	CATSRSPGGAYTNEKLFF	TGTGCCACCAGCAGGTCTCCAGGGGGCGCCTATACTAATGAAAAACTGTTTTTT
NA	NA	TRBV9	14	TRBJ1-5	CASSVQGSNQPQHF	TGTGCCAGCAGCGTACAGGGGAGCAATCAGCCCCAGCATTTT
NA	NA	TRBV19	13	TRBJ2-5	CASSPTTEETQYF	TGTGCCAGTAGTCCCACGACGGAAGAGACCCAGTACTTC
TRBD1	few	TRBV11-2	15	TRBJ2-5	CASSLAMTGEETQYF	TGTGCCAGCAGCTTAGCAATGACAGGGGAAGAGACCCAGTACTTC
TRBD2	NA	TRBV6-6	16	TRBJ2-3	CASSYSPSGYTDTQYF	TGTGCCAGCAGTTACAGCCCTAGCGGGTACACAGATACGCAGTATTTT
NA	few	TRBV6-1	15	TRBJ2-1	CASSRTPDFYNEQFF	TGTGCCAGCAGTCGGACCCCGGACTTTTACAATGAGCAGTTCTTC
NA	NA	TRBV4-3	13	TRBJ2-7	CASSQDAGYEQYF	TGCGCCAGCAGCCAAGATGCAGGCTACGAGCAGTACTTC
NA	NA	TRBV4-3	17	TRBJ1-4	CASSQVNKGWTNEKLFF	TGCGCCAGCAGCCAAGTCAATAAGGGATGGACTAATGAAAAACTGTTTTTT